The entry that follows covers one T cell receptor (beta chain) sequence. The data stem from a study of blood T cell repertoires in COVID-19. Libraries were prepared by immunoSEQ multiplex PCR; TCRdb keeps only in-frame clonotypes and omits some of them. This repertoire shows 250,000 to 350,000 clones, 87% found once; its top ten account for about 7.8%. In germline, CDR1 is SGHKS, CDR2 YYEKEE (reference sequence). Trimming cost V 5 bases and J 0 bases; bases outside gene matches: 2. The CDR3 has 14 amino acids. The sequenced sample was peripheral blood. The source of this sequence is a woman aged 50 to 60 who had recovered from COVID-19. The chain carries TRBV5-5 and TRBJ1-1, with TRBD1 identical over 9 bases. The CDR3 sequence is CASRDRGMNTEAFF. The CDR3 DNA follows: TGTGCCAGCAGGGACAGGGGAATGAACACTGAAGCTTTCTTT. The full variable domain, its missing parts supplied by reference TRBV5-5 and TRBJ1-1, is DAGVTQSPTHLIKTRGQQVTLRCSPISGHKSVSWYQQVLGQGPQFIFQYYEKEERGRGNFPDRFSARQFPNYSSELNVNALLLGDSALYLCASRDRGMNTEAFFGQGTRLTVV.